The 5 T cell receptor beta chains given below trace back to one sample, sequenced in a study of radiotherapy plus CTLA-4 blockade in lung cancer. Assay: immunoSEQ multiplex PCR; the TCRdb copy retains only in-frame clones and omits some. The sample has roughly 54,000 clones, roughly 86% seen once. The sample here was peripheral blood, taken from a patient treated with radiotherapy plus ipilimumab. The receptors come from a human donor with non-small cell lung cancer whose response to radiotherapy plus ipilimumab could not be evaluated.

This chain joins TRBV28 and TRBJ2-3; 8 nucleotides match TRBD1. V gave up 6 bases and J gave up 6 bases; unmatched junction bases: 5. The length of the CDR3 is 13 residues. From germline, CDR1 is MDHEN and CDR2 SYDVKM. The CDR3 spells CASSLQGVDTQYF. CDR3 coding DNA: TGTGCCAGCAGCCTACAGGGGGTGGATACGCAGTATTTT.

This clone was counted only a few times. The chain is built from TRBV23-1 and TRBJ2-2, with unresolved D. TRBV23-1 is given ORF status, its function remaining uncertain. V lost 6 bases, J lost 2 bases, and 7 bases lay in between. CDR3 size: 13 residues. This chain's CDR3 is CASSRYNTGELFF. CDR3 nucleotide sequence: TGCGCCAGCAGCAGGTATAACACCGGGGAGCTGTTTTTT.

The V gene is TRBV7-2, the J gene TRBJ1-3, with 7 positions matching TRBD1. The CDR3 runs 15 residues. Germline V gene data show CDR1 as SGHTA and CDR2 as FQGNSA. V trimming: 5 bases; J trimming: 0 bases; junction bases outside the gene matches: 4. Here the CDR3 reads CASSRGTASGNTIYF. The CDR3, as DNA: TGTGCCAGCAGCCGCGGGACAGCCTCTGGAAACACCATATATTTT.

This rearrangement joins TRBV27 to TRBJ2-1, with D perhaps matching TRBD1 (6 bases). The CDR3 loop spans 15 amino acids. The V end was cut by 5 bases, the J end by 2 bases, with 13 bases between. Germline-derived CDR1 and CDR2 are MNHEY and SMNVEV (reference sequence). In nucleotides, the CDR3 is TGTGCCAGCAGTCCCCTGGGGACAACCTACAATGAGCAGTTCTTC. Residues: CASSPLGTTYNEQFF.

The J gene is TRBJ2-5, the V gene TRBV28, with 11 bases lining up with TRBD2. This CDR3 has 13 residues. J gave up 13 bases and V 2 bases, and 6 bases lay outside the gene matches. Germline CDR1 is MDHEN and CDR2 is SYDVKM. CDR3 coding DNA: TGTGCCAGCAGTTTACAAATGGGGACTAGCGGGTACTTC. This sequence encodes CASSLQMGTSGYF.